The source of this TCR beta chain is a study of cytomegalovirus exposure and HLA in healthy donors. The study, taken as a whole, reports: Cytomegalovirus association was assigned to more than 150 TCR beta chains.

To note about this clone: Antigen unknown.

Clones were sequenced by immunoSEQ multiplex PCR, and TCRdb holds only the in-frame ones, with some missing. The sample carries about 240,000 clones, approximately 83% recorded once. The source of this sequence is a woman in her twenties or thirties in good health and CMV-seropositive. Input material: PBMCs.

CDR3 DNA: TGTGCCAGCAGTTTATCGATGGGGGGAAGGACAGATACGCAGTATTTT. As protein: CASSLSMGGRTDTQYF. The chain couples TRBV27 to TRBJ2-3; TRBD2 might be the D (6 bases). Looked up from germline, CDR1 is MNHEY and CDR2 is SMNVEV (reference sequence). Trimming removed 0 bases at V and 3 bases at J, with 13 bases between. The CDR3 totals 16 residues.